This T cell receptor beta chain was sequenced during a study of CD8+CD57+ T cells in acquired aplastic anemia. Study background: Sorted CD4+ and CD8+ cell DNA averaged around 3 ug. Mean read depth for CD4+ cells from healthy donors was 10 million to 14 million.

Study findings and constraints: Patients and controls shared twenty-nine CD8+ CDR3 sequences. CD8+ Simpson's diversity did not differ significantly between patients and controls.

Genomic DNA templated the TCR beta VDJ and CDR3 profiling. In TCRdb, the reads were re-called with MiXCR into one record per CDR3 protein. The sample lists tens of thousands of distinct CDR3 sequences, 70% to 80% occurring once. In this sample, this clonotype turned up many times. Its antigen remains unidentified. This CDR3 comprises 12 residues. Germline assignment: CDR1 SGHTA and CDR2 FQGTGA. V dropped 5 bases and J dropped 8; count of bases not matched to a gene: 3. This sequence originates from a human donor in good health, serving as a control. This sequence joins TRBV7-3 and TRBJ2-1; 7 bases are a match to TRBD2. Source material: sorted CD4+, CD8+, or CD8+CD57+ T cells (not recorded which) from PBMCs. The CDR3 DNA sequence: TGTGCCAGCAGCCCGGGAGGCTATGAGCAGTTCTTC. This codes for CASSPGGYEQFF.